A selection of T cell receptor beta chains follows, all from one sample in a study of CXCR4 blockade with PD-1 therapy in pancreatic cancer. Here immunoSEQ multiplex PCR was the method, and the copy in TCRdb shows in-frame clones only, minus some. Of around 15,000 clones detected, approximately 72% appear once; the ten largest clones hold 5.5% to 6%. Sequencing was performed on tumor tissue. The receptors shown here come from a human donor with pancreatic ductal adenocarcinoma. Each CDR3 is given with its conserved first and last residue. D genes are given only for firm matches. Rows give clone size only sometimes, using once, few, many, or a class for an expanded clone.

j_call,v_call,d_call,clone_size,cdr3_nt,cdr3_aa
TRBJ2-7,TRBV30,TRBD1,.,TGTGCCTGGTCACAGGGGATGGGAGACTACGAGCAGTACTTC,CAWSQGMGDYEQYF
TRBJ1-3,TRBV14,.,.,TGTGCCAGCAGCCAAGTTATCGGAGGGCTCGGAAACACCATATATTTT,CASSQVIGGLGNTIYF
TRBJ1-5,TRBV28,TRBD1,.,TGTGCCAGCAGTTCTACACCTGGACAGGCAAGCAATCAGCCCCAGCATTTT,CASSSTPGQASNQPQHF
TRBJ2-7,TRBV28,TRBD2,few,TGTGCCAGCAAAAGGCCGGGACTAGCTTCATACGAGCAGTACTTC,CASKRPGLASYEQYF
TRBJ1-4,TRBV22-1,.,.,TGTCCTGGGAGCGCTCGGGACAGGGGGCTCACTAATGAAAAACTGTTTTTT,CPGSARDRGLTNEKLFF
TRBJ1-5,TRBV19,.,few,TGTGCCAGTAGTATCCGGGACAGCAATCAGCCCCAGCATTTT,CASSIRDSNQPQHF
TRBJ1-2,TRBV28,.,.,TGTGCCAGCAGTGCAGGGGACTATGGCTACACCTTC,CASSAGDYGYTF
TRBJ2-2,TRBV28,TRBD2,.,TGTGCCAGCAGCGAAACTAGCGGGAGAGCCCCCGGGGAGCTGTTTTTT,CASSETSGRAPGELFF
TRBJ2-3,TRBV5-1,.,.,TGCGCCAGCTACAGGGAGGGTTGGACAGATACGCAGTATTTT,CASYREGWTDTQYF
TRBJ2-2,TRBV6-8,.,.,TGTGCCAGCAGTTATAGTTTCACCGGGGAGCTGTTTTTT,CASSYSFTGELFF
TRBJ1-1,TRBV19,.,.,TGTGCCAGTAGTATAGCGTCCGCGTTGGGGACTGAAGCTTTCTTT,CASSIASALGTEAFF
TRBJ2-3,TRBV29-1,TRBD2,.,TGCAGCGGATTTAGCGGGAGAGGTCGGGCAGATACGCAGTATTTT,CSGFSGRGRADTQYF
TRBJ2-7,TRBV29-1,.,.,TGCAGCGTTGGGGGAGCGGGTGGGTACGAGCAGTACTTC,CSVGGAGGYEQYF
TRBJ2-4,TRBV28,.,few,TGTGCCAGCAGTAAAACGGTTGCCAAAAACATTCAGTACTTC,CASSKTVAKNIQYF
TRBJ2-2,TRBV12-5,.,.,TGTGCTAGTGGTTTGGTAGTGGGGGACCCCCACACCGGGGAGCTGTTTTTT,CASGLVVGDPHTGELFF
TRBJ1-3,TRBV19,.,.,TGTGCCAGTAGCCCGGTGGATCAGGTAAAACTGCTAAACGGAAACACCATATATTTT,CASSPVDQVKLLNGNTIYF
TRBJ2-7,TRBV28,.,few,TGTGCCAGCAGCCTCGGACAGCGGGCCTACGAGCAGTACTTC,CASSLGQRAYEQYF
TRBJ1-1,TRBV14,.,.,TGTGCCAGCAGCCAAGATCTTAGGGGGGCCGCTTTCTTT,CASSQDLRGAAFF
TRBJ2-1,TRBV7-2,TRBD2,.,TGTGCCAGCAGCTTAGCCGCCCAGCGCGGGGGGAGACCCCCCTCCTACAATGAGCAGTTCTTC,CASSLAAQRGGRPPSYNEQFF
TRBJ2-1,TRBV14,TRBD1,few,TGTGCCAGCAGCAGTACAGGGGCCTACAATGAGCAGTTCTTC,CASSSTGAYNEQFF
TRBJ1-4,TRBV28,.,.,TGTGCCAGCAGTCATTCTTGGGGATCGGGTAATGAAAAACTGTTTTTT,CASSHSWGSGNEKLFF
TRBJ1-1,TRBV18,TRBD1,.,TGTGCCAGCTCACCCGGGACAGGGGCGGTGAACACTGAAGCTTTCTTT,CASSPGTGAVNTEAFF
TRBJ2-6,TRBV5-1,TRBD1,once,TGCGCCAGCCGACCGACAGGGGCAGGGGCCAACGTCCTGACTTTC,CASRPTGAGANVLTF
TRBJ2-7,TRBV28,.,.,TGTGCCAGCAGGGGAGGGACAGGCGATTCCTACGAGCAGTACTTC,CASRGGTGDSYEQYF
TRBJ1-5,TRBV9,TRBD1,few,TGTGCCAGCAGTGAAGGACAGGCCCCTCGGCCCCAGCATTTT,CASSEGQAPRPQHF
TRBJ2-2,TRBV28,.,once,TGTGCCAGCAGCCGGTCCGGGACCACCGGGGAGCTGTTTTTT,CASSRSGTTGELFF
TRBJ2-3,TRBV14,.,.,TGTGCCAGCAGCCTCCTGACAGGACGGATAGATACGCAGTATTTT,CASSLLTGRIDTQYF
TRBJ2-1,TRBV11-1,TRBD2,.,TGTGCCAGCAGCTTAGGACTAGCGGGGGATGAGCAGTTCTTC,CASSLGLAGDEQFF
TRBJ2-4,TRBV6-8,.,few,TGTGCCAGCAGTCGACCTGGGGACAACATTCAGTACTTC,CASSRPGDNIQYF
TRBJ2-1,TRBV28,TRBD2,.,TGTGCCAGCAGGGTCCCGGGACTAGCGGGAGTTGTGGATGAGCAGTTCTTC,CASRVPGLAGVVDEQFF
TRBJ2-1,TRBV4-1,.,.,TGCGCCAGCTCCGAGGGGGACTATCGCAATGAGCAGTTCTTC,CASSEGDYRNEQFF
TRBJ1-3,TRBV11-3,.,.,TGTGCCAGCAGCCTTTTACATCCCAGCTCTGGAAACACCATATATTTT,CASSLLHPSSGNTIYF
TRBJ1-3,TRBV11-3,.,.,TGTGCCAGCAGCTTGAACAGTTTCTCTGGAAACACCATATATTTT,CASSLNSFSGNTIYF
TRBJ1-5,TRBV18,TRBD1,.,TGTGCCAGCTCACTCGGGGACAGGGGCAATCAGCCCCAGCATTTT,CASSLGDRGNQPQHF
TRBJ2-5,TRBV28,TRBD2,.,TGTGCCAGCAGTTCACTACCACCGGGACTAGCGTCGAAGACCCAGTACTTC,CASSSLPPGLASKTQYF
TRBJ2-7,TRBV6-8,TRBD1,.,TGTGCCATCAGTCGAAGTACCGGGACAGGGGGTAGCGAGCAGTACTTC,CAISRSTGTGGSEQYF
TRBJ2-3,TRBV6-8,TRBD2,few,TGTGCCAGCAGTGCAGCACTAGCGTACGCTTCCCATACGCAGTATTTT,CASSAALAYASHTQYF
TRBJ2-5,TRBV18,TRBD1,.,TGTGCCAGCTCGACAGGGTTGTTAGAGACCCAGTACTTC,CASSTGLLETQYF
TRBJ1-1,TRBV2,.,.,TGTGCCAGCGGGGATGTGCGGAACACTGAAGCTTTCTTT,CASGDVRNTEAFF
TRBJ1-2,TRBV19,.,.,TGTGCCAGTAGTATGGACCAGGCCCTCTATGGCTACACCTTC,CASSMDQALYGYTF
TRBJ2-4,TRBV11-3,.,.,TGTGCCAGCAGCTTAGAAGGAACAGGGTCGGGCATAGCCAAAAACATTCAGTACTTC,CASSLEGTGSGIAKNIQYF
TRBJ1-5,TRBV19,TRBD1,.,TGTGCCAGTTCGGACAGGGGAGGTCAGCCCCAGCATTTT,CASSDRGGQPQHF